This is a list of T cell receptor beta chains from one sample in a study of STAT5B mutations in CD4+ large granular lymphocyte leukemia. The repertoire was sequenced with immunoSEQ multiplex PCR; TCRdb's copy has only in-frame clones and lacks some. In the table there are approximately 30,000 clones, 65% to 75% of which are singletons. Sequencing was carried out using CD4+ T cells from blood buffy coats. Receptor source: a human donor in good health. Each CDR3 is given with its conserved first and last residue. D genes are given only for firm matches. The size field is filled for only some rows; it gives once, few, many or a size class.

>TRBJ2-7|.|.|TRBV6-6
TGTGCCAGCAGTTACTCTTTCGGGGGAGCCTACGAGCAGTACTTC
CASSYSFGGAYEQYF
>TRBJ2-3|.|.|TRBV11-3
TGTGCCAGCAGCTTAGGTCCGGGGAGGCTAGCAGCGCAGTATTTT
CASSLGPGRLAAQYF
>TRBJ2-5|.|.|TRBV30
TGTGCCTGGAGTGTACCGACTAGGGTGGGGGAGACCCAGTACTTC
CAWSVPTRVGETQYF
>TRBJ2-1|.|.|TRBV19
TGTGCCAGTAGTATCGGCAGGACCAGGGGGCGCGGGAGACACAATGAGCAGTTCTTC
CASSIGRTRGRGRHNEQFF
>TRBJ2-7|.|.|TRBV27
TGTGCCAGCAGTTTCGGACTCTCCGCTGACGAGCAGTACTTC
CASSFGLSADEQYF
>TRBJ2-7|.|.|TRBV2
TGTGCCAGCAGGGCTGGATCAGCTGACTACGAGCAGTACTTC
CASRAGSADYEQYF
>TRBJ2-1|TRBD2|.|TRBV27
TGTGCCAGCAGTTTAAGCGGGAACTACAATGAGCAGTTCTTC
CASSLSGNYNEQFF
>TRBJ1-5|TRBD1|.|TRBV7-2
TGTGCCAGCAGCCGGGACAGTAATAATCAGCCCCAGCATTTT
CASSRDSNNQPQHF
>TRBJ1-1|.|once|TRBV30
TGTGCCTGGAGTTCGGTCAGGACTGAAGCTTTCTTT
CAWSSVRTEAFF
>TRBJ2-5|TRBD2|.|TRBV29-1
TGCAGCGACTCCCTAGGAGCGGGAGGAAAAGAGACCCAGTACTTC
CSDSLGAGGKETQYF
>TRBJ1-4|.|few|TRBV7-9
TGTGCCAGCAGCTTAGTTCAGACTAATGAAAAACTGTTTTTT
CASSLVQTNEKLFF
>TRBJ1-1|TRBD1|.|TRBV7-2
TGTGCCAGCAGCCTGAGGACAGGGGCGAAGAACACTGAAGCTTTCTTT
CASSLRTGAKNTEAFF